This T cell receptor (beta chain) is from a study of blood T cell repertoires in COVID-19. As for the study in general: The study drew acute and convalescent COVID-19 samples from the United States, Italy and Spain. In each case, the material was cDNA or gDNA derived from T cells, B-cell-depleted T cells, or PBMCs.

Original processing notes: Estimation of nucleated cell counts was performed using reference gene primer amplification. TCRdb's table, derived via immunoSEQ multiplex PCR, lists solely in-frame clones and lacks some. V and J calls and clone size are those listed in that table; D and trimming were worked out from the DNA. The sample yields some 180,000 clones, about 90% seen once. The CDR3 totals 13 residues. V was clipped by 4 bases and J by 7 bases, with 13 bases between them. This rearrangement joins TRBV6-7 to TRBJ1-2; D is uncertain. TRBV6-7 is recorded as an ORF, its role being uncertain. The source of this sequence is a man aged 45-65 years with acute or convalescent COVID-19. Input material: peripheral blood. The CDR3 coding sequence is TGTGCCAGCAGTTTGGCTGGCCTGCCTGGCTACACCTTC. Its translation: CASSLAGLPGYTF.